A single sample gave rise to the 13 T cell receptor beta chains below, sequenced in a study of control samples from healthy donors and cancer patients. Some clones are missing from TCRdb's copy, which holds only in-frame ones; the method was immunoSEQ multiplex PCR. The table includes 170,000 or so clones, around 92% detected once. Sequenced sample: blood. These receptors were collected from a woman between 40 and 50 years old in good health.

The V and J genes are TRBV20-1 and TRBJ1-1; no clear D. V was clipped by 6 bases and J by 1 base, with 6 bases between them. Germline loops: CDR1 DFQATT, CDR2 SNEGSKA (reference sequence). The CDR3 runs 11 residues. As DNA, the CDR3 is TGCAGTGCAAGTGGGAACACTGAAGCTTTCTTT. Residues: CSASGNTEAFF.

V and J are TRBV7-9 and TRBJ2-3, with 9 bases lining up with TRBD2. V was pared by 7 bases and J by 6 bases, with 11 bases of the junction left unmatched. This CDR3 has 15 residues. CDR1 and CDR2 (germline): SEHNR, FQNEAQ (reference sequence). Written as DNA, the CDR3 is TGTGCCAGCACCACCTGGGCGGGGGGGGCCGATACGCAGTATTTT. Its translation: CASTTWAGGADTQYF.

The chain has TRBV19 and TRBJ1-3; no clear D gene. In germline, CDR1 is LNHDA, CDR2 SQIVND (reference sequence). Trimming cost V 0 bases and J 0 bases, with 9 bases left between them. The CDR3 has 16 residues. The CDR3 sequence: CASSIDSTFSGNTIYF. CDR3 DNA: TGTGCCAGTAGTATAGACTCGACGTTCTCTGGAAACACCATATATTTT.

This clone was seen a single time. The CDR3 bases are TGTGCCAGCAGCTTGGGCGTCCCAGGAGACTATGGCTACACCTTC. Residues: CASSLGVPGDYGYTF. This rearrangement joins TRBV5-4 to TRBJ1-2; D uncertain. V lost 0 bases and J lost 3, with 12 bases in between. CDR1 and CDR2 (germline): SGHNT, YYREEE (reference sequence). This CDR3 has 15 amino acids.

The rearrangement links TRBV15 to TRBJ1-5; D is ambiguous. Germline assignment: CDR1 LNHNV and CDR2 YYDKDF (reference sequence). This CDR3 has 16 amino acids. Trimming took off 3 bases at V and 5 bases at J, with 17 bases between the two ends. CDR3 DNA: TGTGCCACCAGCAGTTTAGGTTATATGGACGATCAGCCCCAGCATTTT. Its translation is CATSSLGYMDDQPQHF.

The chain is built from TRBV5-1 and TRBJ1-5; D not resolved. Trimming stripped 0 bases from V and 4 bases from J, with 11 bases between. There are 15 residues in the CDR3. Germline values: CDR1 SGHRS, CDR2 YFSETQ. CDR3 sequence (DNA): TGCGCCAGCAGCTTGGGGTACGGAGGGAATCAGCCCCAGCATTTT. Translating gives CASSLGYGGNQPQHF.

The chain uses TRBV3-1 (or the pseudogene TRBV3-2) and TRBJ1-2, with D hard to call. Trimming shortened V by 3 bases and J by 1 base, and 18 bases separated the two germline ends. In germline, CDR1 is LGHDT, CDR2 YNNKEL (reference sequence). The CDR3 contains 17 residues. CDR3 sequence: CASSQTWAAGGNYGYTF. Here the CDR3 DNA reads TGTGCCAGCAGCCAGACTTGGGCAGCCGGCGGTAACTATGGCTACACCTTC.

V gene TRBV5-1 combines with J gene TRBJ2-1; D is ambiguous. Germline CDR1 SGHRS, CDR2 YFSETQ. This CDR3 comprises 12 residues. The V end was cut by 4 bases, the J end by 9 bases, with 11 bases between. CDR3 sequence reads: CASSPPASEQFF. CDR3 sequence (DNA): TGCGCCAGCAGCCCTCCCGCCAGTGAGCAGTTCTTC.

The gene calls are TRBV2 and TRBJ2-1; 7 nucleotides align to TRBD2. This CDR3 region has 14 residues. CDR1 SNHLY and CDR2 FYNNEI come from the germline V gene. V was pared by 7 bases and J by 6 bases, with 9 bases of the junction left unmatched. CDR3 sequence: CASKLGRGGNEQFF. The CDR3 nucleotides read TGTGCCAGCAAATTAGGGAGGGGCGGCAATGAGCAGTTCTTC.

The V and J genes are TRBV10-3 and TRBJ2-2; D not resolved. V lost 4 bases and J 4 bases, leaving 16 bases between the germline ends. The germline gives CDR1 ENHRY, CDR2 SYGVKD. The CDR3 totals 16 residues. This CDR3 is CAISADSPWSTGELFF. CDR3 bases: TGTGCCATCAGTGCAGACTCGCCGTGGAGCACCGGGGAGCTGTTTTTT.

The V call is TRBV9, the J call TRBJ2-7, with TRBD2 matching 11 bases. V shed 3 bases, J shed 2 bases, and the junction held 4 bases outside the gene matches. Germline CDR1 SGDLS, CDR2 YYNGEE. This CDR3 spans 15 amino acids. The CDR3 DNA reads as TGTGCCAGCAGCGGAACTAGCGGGGGAGCCTACGAGCAGTACTTC. This codes for CASSGTSGGAYEQYF.

The CDR3 protein is CASSYEATTRRRGYTF. The CDR3 DNA reads as TGTGCCAGCAGTTACGAAGCTACGACTCGCCGCCGGGGCTACACCTTC. The chain couples TRBV6-5 to TRBJ1-2; D is ambiguous. The CDR3 is 16 amino acids. V was shortened by 2 bases and J by 8 bases, with 21 bases between the two germline ends. CDR1 and CDR2 (germline): MNHEY, SVGAGI.

The genes are TRBV2 and TRBJ1-2; D not resolved. Germline V gene sequence: CDR1 SNHLY, CDR2 FYNNEI. This CDR3 is built from 14 residues. Trimming removed 8 bases at V and 2 bases at J, with 15 bases between. The CDR3 is CASLEGGENYGYTF. In DNA, the CDR3 is TGTGCCAGCTTAGAGGGTGGAGAAAACTATGGCTACACCTTC.